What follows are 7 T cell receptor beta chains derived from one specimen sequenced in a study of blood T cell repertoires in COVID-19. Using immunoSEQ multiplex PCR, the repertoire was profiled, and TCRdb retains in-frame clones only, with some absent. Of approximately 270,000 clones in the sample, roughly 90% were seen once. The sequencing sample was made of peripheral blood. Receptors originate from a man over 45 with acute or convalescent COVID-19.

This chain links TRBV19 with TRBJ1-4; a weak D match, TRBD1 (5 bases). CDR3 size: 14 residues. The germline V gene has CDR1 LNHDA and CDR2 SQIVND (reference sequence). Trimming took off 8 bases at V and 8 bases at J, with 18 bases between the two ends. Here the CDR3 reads CASLPGRGGEKLFF. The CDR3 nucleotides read TGTGCCAGTTTGCCGGGAAGGGGAGGGGAAAAACTGTTTTTT.

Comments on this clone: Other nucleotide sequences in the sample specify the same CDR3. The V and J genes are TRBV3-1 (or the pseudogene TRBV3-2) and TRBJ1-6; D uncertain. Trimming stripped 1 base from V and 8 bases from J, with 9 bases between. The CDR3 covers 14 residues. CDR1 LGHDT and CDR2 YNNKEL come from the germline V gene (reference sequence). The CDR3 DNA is TGTGCCAGCAGCCAAGTTGGCGGAGATTCACCCCTCCACTTT. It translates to CASSQVGGDSPLHF.

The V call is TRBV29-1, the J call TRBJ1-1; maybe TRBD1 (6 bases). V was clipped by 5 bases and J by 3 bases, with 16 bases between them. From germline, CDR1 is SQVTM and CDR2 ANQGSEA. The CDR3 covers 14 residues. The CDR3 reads CSVKQGFGYTEAFF. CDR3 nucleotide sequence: TGCAGCGTTAAACAGGGTTTTGGGTACACTGAAGCTTTCTTT. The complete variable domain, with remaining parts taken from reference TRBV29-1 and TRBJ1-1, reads SAVISQKPSRDICQRGTSLTIQCQVDSQVTMMFWYRQQPGQSLTLIATANQGSEATYESGFVIDKFPISRPNLTFSTLTVSNMSPEDSSIYLCSVKQGFGYTEAFFGQGTRLTVV.

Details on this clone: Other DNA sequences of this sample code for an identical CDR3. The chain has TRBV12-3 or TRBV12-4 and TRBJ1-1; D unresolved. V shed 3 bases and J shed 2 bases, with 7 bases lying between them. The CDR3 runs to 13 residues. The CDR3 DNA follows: TGTGCCAGCAGTTTCGCAGAAAACACTGAAGCTTTCTTT. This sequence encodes CASSFAENTEAFF.

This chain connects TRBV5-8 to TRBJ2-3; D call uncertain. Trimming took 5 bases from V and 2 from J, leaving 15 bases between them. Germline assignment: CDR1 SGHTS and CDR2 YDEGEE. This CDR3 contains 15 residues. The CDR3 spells CASSWLGSDTDTQYF. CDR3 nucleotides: TGTGCCAGCAGTTGGCTTGGTTCTGACACAGATACGCAGTATTTT.

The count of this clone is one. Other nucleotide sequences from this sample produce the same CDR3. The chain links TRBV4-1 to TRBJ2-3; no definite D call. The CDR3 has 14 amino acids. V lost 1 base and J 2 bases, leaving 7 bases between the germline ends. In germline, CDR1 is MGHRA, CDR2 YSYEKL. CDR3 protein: CASSQGTNTDTQYF. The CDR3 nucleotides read TGCGCCAGCAGCCAAGGCACTAACACAGATACGCAGTATTTT.

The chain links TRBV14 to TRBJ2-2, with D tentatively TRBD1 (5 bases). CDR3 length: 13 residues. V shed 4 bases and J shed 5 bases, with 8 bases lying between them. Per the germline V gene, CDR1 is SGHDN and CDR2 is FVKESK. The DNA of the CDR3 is TGTGCCAGCAGCCTGGGGCTGACCGGGGAGCTGTTTTTT. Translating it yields CASSLGLTGELFF.